This T cell receptor (beta chain) is drawn from a study of read filtering for tumor transcriptome and immune sequencing (dated by TCRdb to 2020 to 2022). With respect to the entire study: Of the patients in the cohort, around 18 were male and 14 to 15 were female, and their mean age was approximately 71 years, with a range of roughly 40 to 80. Using the same bone marrow samples, the study ran both targeted immune repertoire sequencing and bulk whole-transcriptome sequencing and then compared the TCR repertoires from each method. By revised international staging, 8 or 9 patients were R-ISS I, some 17 were R-ISS II and about seven were R-ISS III. Per sample, about 3.5 to 10.27 million TCR-region mapped reads were obtained with IR-seq, compared with only 85 to 1273 with RNA-seq. After DNase treatment, whole-transcriptome libraries were prepared using the TruSeq RNA Access Library Prep Kit. As a main aim, a read-filtering strategy for immune repertoire data was addressed, with the specific question being whether clonotypes supported by a single read should be removed. Overall study results and their limits: The correlation between IR-seq and RNA-seq shared clonotype proportions rose when single-read clonotypes were removed. Compared with RNA-seq, IR-seq captured clonotypes at much higher depth and more reliably, and a smaller IR-seq throughput was enough to identify most shared clonotypes. In IR-seq, single-read clonotypes were approximately 80% of clonotypes but 3% to 4.5% of total reads; in RNA-seq they were approximately 73% of clonotypes and less than 45% of reads. Rather than purified T cells, the sorted CD138-negative fraction was a mixed bone marrow immune population.

As regards this clonotype: Its target antigen remains unknown. Qualities for individual bases were not recorded, and no much larger clone is one base off.

TCR libraries were built from about 400 ng RNA with the Immunoverse kit, using molecular barcoded adaptors covering alpha/delta and beta/gamma chains. TCR library preparation was performed with the same RNA that was used for transcriptome sequencing. TCR libraries were sequenced on an Illumina HiSeq 4000 with 2 x 150 cycles. The study's processing was this. With MiXCR, TCR reads were aligned to human V, D, J and C references and assembled into CDR3 clonotypes, with quality filtering and error correction included. The tcR package in R was used to analyze clonotype counts and gene usage diversity. For inspection of raw mapping reads, RNA-seq reads were mapped by STAR aligner version 2.5.3a onto GRCh37 of the human genome. To test how sequencing depth affected the clonotypes detected, IR-seq fastq files were randomly downsampled with Seqtk 1.3. TCRdb applied fastp at Q25 and MiXCR to the public reads, then kept only in-frame beta chains. CDR3 protein duplicates are merged, each entry listing the most common genes and DNA. The V and J calls shown here were made by TCRdb, not taken from the authors' results. The sample has 30,000 to 40,000 distinct CDR3 sequences on record, more than 13% of them singletons. The ten largest clonotypes hold 6.5% to 8.5% of the sample.

Deletion took 11 bases off V and 2 bases off J, with a span of 25 bases between the germline ends. The cysteine opens and the phenylalanine closes a CDR3 of 17 amino acids. CDR3 DNA is the only sequence kept; it has 51 bases, read in frame from the first base. The germline V gene provides CDR1 SGHAT and CDR2 FQNNGV. Bone marrow was sampled from every patient at the time of active disease. Ficoll-Hypaque density gradient centrifugation was used to isolate the bone marrow mononuclear cells. Myeloma plasma cells were removed and CD138-negative cells were collected by negative selection after labeling with CD138 magnetic microbeads on a MACS separator. Purity of the isolated cells was checked by flow cytometry on an Attune NxT using CD138 antibodies. Total RNA was extracted using TRIzol reagent and was quantified on a NanoDrop spectrophotometer. Paired RNA-seq and IR-seq were performed on the CD138-negative bone marrow sample of each patient.

The source of this sequence is a donor at least 40 years old with multiple myeloma. The chain employs TRBV11-2 and TRBJ2-1, and perhaps TRBD2 as D gene, on 5 matching bases. The sequencing input was a population of CD138-negative cells sorted from bone marrow. Reading the label with the study, this specimen's cell subset or site is: bone marrow mononuclear cells depleted of CD138+ plasma/myeloma cells by negative magnetic selection. The DNA is TGTGCCCGCTGCTCGGGGATACGTCGTCCCGCCTACAATGAGCAGTTCTTC. Its protein is CARCSGIRRPAYNEQFF.